The present T cell receptor (beta chain) was sequenced within a study of post-analysis software for immune sequencing data. Study background: The courses of disease that were included comprised relapsing-remitting, secondary progressive and progressive-relapsing multiple sclerosis.

Incorporated into the TCR beta cDNA libraries were unique molecular identifiers, which served to reduce PCR and sequencing biases. TCRdb analysed the PCR reads with MiXCR anew, one entry per CDR3 protein. The sample yields about 500,000 distinct CDR3 sequences, around 40% seen once. This clonotype was detected only a few times. Its specificity is not known. Study-level points and caveats: People with multiple sclerosis had a significantly lower normalized Chao1 diversity than controls did. By F measure, samples from a shared preparation batch strongly co-clustered.

Sequences were obtained from blood. The TCR originated in a girl aged 5-17 years with multiple sclerosis.

CDR3: CASRAAGTGVFSAYGYTF. The CDR3 DNA sequence: TGTGCCAGCAGGGCAGCCGGGACAGGGGTGTTTTCCGCCTATGGCTACACCTTC. This chain uses TRBV27 with TRBJ1-2; 10 bases fit TRBD1. V gave up 6 bases and J gave up 4 bases; unmatched junction bases: 17. Germline V gives CDR1 MNHEY, CDR2 SMNVEV (reference sequence). The CDR3 covers 18 residues.